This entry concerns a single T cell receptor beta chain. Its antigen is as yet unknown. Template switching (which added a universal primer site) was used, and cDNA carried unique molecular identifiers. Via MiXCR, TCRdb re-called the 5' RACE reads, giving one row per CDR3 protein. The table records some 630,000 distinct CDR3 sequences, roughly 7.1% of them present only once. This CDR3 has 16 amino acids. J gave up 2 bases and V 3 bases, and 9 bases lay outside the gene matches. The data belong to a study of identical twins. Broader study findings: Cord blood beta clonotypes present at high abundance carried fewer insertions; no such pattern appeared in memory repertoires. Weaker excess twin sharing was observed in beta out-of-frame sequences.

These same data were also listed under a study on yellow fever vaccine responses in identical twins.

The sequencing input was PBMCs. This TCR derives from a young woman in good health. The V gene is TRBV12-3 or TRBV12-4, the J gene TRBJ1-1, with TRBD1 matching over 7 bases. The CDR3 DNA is TGTGCCAGCAGTTTCTTAACGACAGGGAAAAACACTGAAGCTTTCTTT. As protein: CASSFLTTGKNTEAFF.